The present entry profiles one TCR beta chain with its context. This CDR3 comprises 15 residues. V lost 8 bases and J 6 bases, leaving 19 bases between the germline ends. CDR1 is MNHNS, CDR2 SASEGT, per germline. This table comes from immunoSEQ multiplex PCR, and its TCRdb copy is limited to in-frame clones, with some not included. The sample consists of more than 50,000 clones, over 75% of them appearing once. The sample originates from a study of T cell changes during pregnancy in multiple sclerosis. Sequences were derived from peripheral blood, sampled before pregnancy. The genes are TRBV6-1 and TRBJ2-2; possibly TRBD1 for D (5 bases). This TCR was recovered from a female donor with multiple sclerosis, enrolled in a pregnancy study. CDR3 residues: CASGLVRVRPGELFF. The CDR3 DNA is TGTGCCAGCGGATTAGTCAGGGTACGTCCCGGGGAGCTGTTTTTT.